A single sample is the source of the 32 T cell receptor beta chains below, sequenced in a study of early T cells in non-severe SARS-CoV-2 infection. TCRdb passed the 5' RACE reads through MiXCR, listing each CDR3 protein once. Of approximately 50,000 distinct CDR3 sequences listed, roughly 12% are singletons. The sequenced sample was whole blood, obtained at baseline. Receptors originate from an adult who was a healthcare worker with PCR-confirmed SARS-CoV-2 infection or an uninfected control (not recorded which).

This clonotype was seen more than once but under ten times. V gene TRBV11-2 combines with J gene TRBJ2-5, with 9 bases fitting TRBD2. CDR1 is SGHAT and CDR2 is FQNNGV in the germline V gene. The CDR3 is made up of 15 amino acids. V was clipped by 4 bases and J by 2 bases; unmatched bases: 5. The CDR3 sequence is CASSSRLAEQETQYF. CDR3 bases: TGTGCCAGCAGCTCCAGACTAGCGGAACAAGAGACCCAGTACTTC. Drawing the rest from reference TRBV11-2 and TRBJ2-5, the complete variable domain is EAGVAQSPRYKIIEKRQSVAFWCNPISGHATLYWYQQILGQGPKLLIQFQNNGVVDDSQLPKDRFSAERLKGVDSTLKIQPAKLEDSAVYLCASSSRLAEQETQYFGPGTRLLVL.

V is TRBV21-1 and J is TRBJ2-7. TRBV21-1 is deemed a pseudogene. The CDR3 sequence is 15 residues long. CDR3 DNA sequence: TGTGCCAGCAGCTTCTGGACGGGTAACTCCTACGAGCAGTACTTC. It codes for CASSFWTGNSYEQYF.

The chain employs TRBV27 and TRBJ2-1; no firm D call. The germline V gene has CDR1 MNHEY and CDR2 SMNVEV (reference sequence). V was shortened by 4 bases and J by 2 bases, with 6 bases between the two germline ends. The CDR3 runs 13 residues. This CDR3 is CASSSHAYNEQFF. For the CDR3, the DNA is TGTGCCAGCAGTTCCCACGCCTACAATGAGCAGTTCTTC.

The table lists this clonotype with a few counts. The rearrangement links TRBV29-1 to TRBJ2-1, with D perhaps matching TRBD2 (5 bases). V lost 3 bases to trimming and J lost 0 bases, with 9 bases between them. Germline CDR1 and CDR2: SQVTM and ANQGSEA. The length of the CDR3 is 14 residues. The CDR3 loop is CSVDLGSSYNEQFF. The CDR3 coding sequence is TGCAGCGTTGACTTAGGGAGCTCCTACAATGAGCAGTTCTTC.

The CDR3 loop is CASSQGTHSNYGYTF. CDR3 DNA: TGTGCCAGCAGCCAAGGGACGCATTCTAACTATGGCTACACCTTC. This sequence joins TRBV3-1 and TRBJ1-2; D gene unclear. V lost 1 base to trimming and J lost 0 bases, with 9 bases between them. Germline V gene data show CDR1 as LGHDT and CDR2 as YNNKEL (reference sequence). The CDR3 runs to 15 residues. The variable domain in full, with the rest retrieved from reference TRBV3-1 and TRBJ1-2, is DTAVSQTPKYLVTQMGNDKSIKCEQNLGHDTMYWYKQDSKKFLKIMFSYNNKELIINETVPNRFSPKSPDKAHLNLHINSLELGDSAVYFCASSQGTHSNYGYTFGSGTRLTVV.

This clonotype has more than one count but fewer than ten. V usage is TRBV2 and J usage is TRBJ2-2; D is unresolved. There are 13 residues in the CDR3. The V end was cut by 7 bases, the J end by 1 base, with 7 bases between. Germline-derived CDR1 and CDR2 are SNHLY and FYNNEI. This CDR3 is CASKAENTGELFF. DNA for the CDR3: TGTGCCAGCAAGGCAGAGAACACCGGGGAGCTGTTTTTT.

This clonotype was counted a few times. The chain joins TRBV5-6 to TRBJ1-2; D might be TRBD1 (6 bases). V gave up 0 bases and J gave up 0 bases, with 9 bases separating them. The CDR3 spans 15 residues. Germline CDR1 SGHDT, CDR2 YYEEEE. The CDR3 region has the DNA TGTGCCAGCAGCTTGGCCGGGGGGCCTAACTATGGCTACACCTTC. It specifies CASSLAGGPNYGYTF. Looking up the rest from reference TRBV5-6 and TRBJ1-2 gives the full variable domain: DAGVTQSPTHLIKTRGQQVTLRCSPKSGHDTVSWYQQALGQGPQFIFQYYEEEERQRGNFPDRFSGHQFPNYSSELNVNALLLGDSALYLCASSLAGGPNYGYTFGSGTRLTVV.

Points on this clonotype: The junction departs from germline at one end; a sequencing error may be responsible. J is TRBJ2-5 and V is TRBV10-2, with a possible D match to TRBD2 (5 bases). The germline CDR1 and CDR2 sequences are WSHSY and SAAADI. The CDR3 runs to 12 residues. CDR3 region: CASTEGQETQYF. CDR3 nucleotides: TGCGCCAGCACTGAGGGTCAAGAGACCCAGTACTTC.

This clonotype is medium-sized (0.01 to 0.1%) by share. CDR3 DNA sequence: TGCGCCAGCAGCCAAGAAGGGGGCTCTGGGGCCAACGTCCTGACTTTC. This sequence encodes CASSQEGGSGANVLTF. The chain joins TRBV4-3 to TRBJ2-6, with a possible D match to TRBD1 (6 bases). The germline V and J ends were trimmed by 0 bases and 0 bases, with 6 bases remaining between them. Per germline, CDR1 LGHNA and CDR2 YSLEER. The CDR3 is 16 amino acids.

CDR3 sequence reads: CASSTDGDEQYF. The CDR3 DNA is TGTGCCAGCAGCACAGACGGGGACGAGCAGTACTTC. The chain couples TRBV11-2 to TRBJ2-7; D possibly corresponds to TRBD2 (5 bases). Trimming cost V 5 bases and J 5 bases, with 10 bases left between them. The CDR3 has 12 amino acids. In germline, CDR1 is SGHAT, CDR2 FQNNGV.

This clonotype has a handful of counts. V gene TRBV27 combines with J gene TRBJ2-2, with 10 bases aligning to TRBD2. This CDR3 is 16 amino acids long. Germline-derived CDR1 and CDR2 are MNHEY and SMNVEV (reference sequence). V was clipped by 5 bases and J by 4 bases; unmatched bases: 7. CDR3 DNA: TGTGCCAGCAGTCAGGGGACTAGCGTTCCCACCGGGGAGCTGTTTTTT. It translates to CASSQGTSVPTGELFF.

The V call is TRBV6-5, the J call TRBJ2-3, with D maybe TRBD2 (6 bases). V lost 7 bases, J lost 4 bases, and 15 bases lay in between. The CDR3 consists of 14 residues. Germline loops: CDR1 MNHEY, CDR2 SVGAGI. The CDR3 DNA is TGTGCCAGCAAGGCGGGCGGGGCGGCAGATACGCAGTATTTT. It translates to CASKAGGAADTQYF.

This clonotype has just a few counts. The chain has TRBV20-1 and TRBJ1-2; TRBD1 aligns across 8 bases. V lost 6 bases, J lost 4 bases, and 10 bases stayed unmatched. Germline CDR1 and CDR2: DFQATT and SNEGSKA (reference sequence). This CDR3 region has 14 residues. The CDR3 nucleotides read TGCAGTGCAACTACCGAAGGGACAGGCTATGGCTACACCTTC. It codes for CSATTEGTGYGYTF.

This chain joins TRBV19 and TRBJ2-3, with D perhaps TRBD2 (6 bases). Germline lookup yields CDR1 LNHDA and CDR2 SQIVND (reference sequence). The CDR3 spans 14 residues. V lost 6 bases, J lost 6 bases, and 16 bases lay in between. The CDR3 here is CASRRDWRVDTQYF. For the CDR3, the DNA is TGTGCCAGTAGGCGGGACTGGAGGGTTGATACGCAGTATTTT.

In this sample, this clonotype turned up a few times. This chain joins TRBV7-9 and TRBJ2-3; 7 positions match TRBD1. The CDR3 has 15 amino acids. After removal of 6 bases from V and 2 bases from J, the junction contained 8 bases not matched to a gene. Germline V CDR1 and CDR2: SEHNR, FQNEAQ (reference sequence). Here the CDR3 DNA reads TGTGCCAGCAGACTAACGACAGGGAACACAGATACGCAGTATTTT. Its protein is CASRLTTGNTDTQYF.

Judged by abundance, this clonotype is medium-sized (0.01 to 0.1%). The rearrangement joins TRBV20-1 to TRBJ2-1, with 9 bases lining up with TRBD2. There are 13 residues in the CDR3. Germline trimming cut 1 base from V and 6 bases from J; bases unmatched to any gene: 1. CDR1 DFQATT and CDR2 SNEGSKA come from the germline V gene (reference sequence). This CDR3 reads CSARVLAGNEQFF. CDR3 nucleotide sequence: TGCAGTGCTAGAGTACTAGCGGGCAATGAGCAGTTCTTC.

In its sample, this clonotype was seen many times. This chain uses TRBV12-3 or TRBV12-4 with TRBJ2-3; 7 bases line up with TRBD1. The junction had 5 bases not matched to a gene; V was cut back by 5 bases and J by 3 bases. This CDR3 is 14 amino acids long. The CDR3 sequence is CASSKGGTTDTQYF. For the CDR3, the DNA is TGTGCCAGCAGTAAAGGGGGCACTACAGATACGCAGTATTTT.

This chain connects TRBV4-3 to TRBJ2-1; possible D gene TRBD2, 6 bases. In germline, CDR1 is LGHNA, CDR2 YSLEER. V gave up 0 bases and J gave up 8 bases, with 14 bases separating them. This CDR3 has 15 amino acids. The CDR3 loop reads CASSQDRGGRYEQFF. The CDR3 DNA follows: TGCGCCAGCAGCCAAGATCGAGGAGGGAGGTATGAGCAGTTCTTC.

This clonotype was detected only a few times. The chain links TRBV7-9 to TRBJ2-1; 7 bases line up with TRBD2. Trimming at V came to 4 bases and at J to 4 bases, leaving 4 bases not matched to a gene. Looked up from germline, CDR1 is SEHNR and CDR2 is FQNEAQ (reference sequence). The CDR3 totals 14 residues. The CDR3 region has the DNA TGTGCCAGCAGCTGGGGACTACGATACAATGAGCAGTTCTTC. Translation: CASSWGLRYNEQFF.

This clonotype has a single count. The genes are TRBV2 and TRBJ2-7; unclear D gene. The CDR3 is made up of 9 amino acids. Trimming took off 7 bases at V and 10 bases at J, with 8 bases between the two ends. Germline CDR1 reads SNHLY; CDR2 reads FYNNEI. The CDR3 nucleotides are TGTGCCAGCAACCCCGGACAGTACTTC. It translates to CASNPGQYF. Together with reference TRBV2 and TRBJ2-7, the CDR3 gives the full variable domain: EPEVTQTPSHQVTQMGQEVILRCVPISNHLYFYWYRQILGQKVEFLVSFYNNEISEKSEIFDDQFSVERPDGSNFTLKIRSTKLEDSAMYFCASNPGQYFGPGTRLTVT.

In its sample, this clonotype was seen a few times. The chain has TRBV28 and TRBJ2-7; 7 positions agree with TRBD2. This CDR3 spans 17 amino acids. Trimming at V came to 3 bases and at J to 7 bases, leaving 18 bases not matched to a gene. Germline assignment: CDR1 MDHEN and CDR2 SYDVKM. CDR3 coding DNA: TGTGCCAGCAGTTTTGTTGGGTACGGGAGGACGTTGGATGAGCAGTACTTC. Protein: CASSFVGYGRTLDEQYF.

This clonotype was found a few times. The chain employs TRBV19 and TRBJ2-2; 10 bases match TRBD1. This CDR3 spans 15 amino acids. V lost 5 bases and J lost 4; bases outside the gene matches: 4. CDR1 is LNHDA, CDR2 SQIVND, per germline (reference sequence). The CDR3 sequence: CASSSTGGITGELFF. CDR3 bases: TGTGCCAGTAGTTCGACAGGGGGCATCACCGGGGAGCTGTTTTTT.

The rearrangement uses TRBV28 and TRBJ2-7; 14 bases map to TRBD2. Germline values: CDR1 MDHEN, CDR2 SYDVKM. The CDR3 covers 15 residues. The J segment lost 6 bases and the V segment lost 7 bases, leaving 8 bases of the junction unmatched. CDR3 coding DNA: TGTGCCAGCAAAAAGGGACTAGCGGGAGCCCCCGAGCAGTACTTC. It codes for CASKKGLAGAPEQYF.

The rearrangement uses TRBV20-1 and TRBJ2-5, with no clear D. Trimming pared 3 bases from V and 5 bases from J, leaving 16 bases between. Germline CDR1 DFQATT, CDR2 SNEGSKA (reference sequence). CDR3 length equals 14 residues. The CDR3 region has the DNA TGCAGTGCTAGCCCGCTCGGCAGAATGGAGACCCAGTACTTC. This sequence encodes CSASPLGRMETQYF.

The sample holds many counts of this clonotype. The chain links TRBV6-6 to TRBJ2-3; 15 nucleotides line up with TRBD2. CDR1 is MNHNY and CDR2 is SVGAGI in the germline V gene (reference sequence). The CDR3 covers 18 residues. The trim removed 6 bases at V and 0 bases at J, leaving 7 bases unmatched. The CDR3 DNA sequence: TGTGCCAGCAGCTCCGGACTAGCGGGAGGGGTTAGCACAGATACGCAGTATTTT. Protein: CASSSGLAGGVSTDTQYF.

The V gene is TRBV10-3, the J gene TRBJ2-4; 7 nucleotides align to TRBD2. The CDR3 has 14 residues. J lost 9 bases, V lost 10 bases, and 15 bases had no gene match. The germline V gene encodes CDR1 ENHRY and CDR2 SYGVKD. CDR3 nucleotides: TGTGCCACGGCAGGAAGCGGGACCCCTGGCATTCAGTACTTC. This translates into CATAGSGTPGIQYF.

This clonotype showed up just a few times. The V gene is TRBV3-1, the J gene TRBJ1-1; D is perhaps TRBD1 (6 bases). The CDR3 sequence is 14 residues long. The germline V and J ends were trimmed by 1 base and 4 bases, with 10 bases remaining between them. The germline V gene encodes CDR1 LGHDT and CDR2 YNNKEL (reference sequence). CDR3 loop: CASSQGGGGTEAFF. DNA for the CDR3: TGTGCCAGCAGCCAAGGAGGAGGGGGCACTGAAGCTTTCTTT.

V usage is TRBV18 and J usage is TRBJ2-4; 11 bases agree with TRBD1. V gave up 3 bases and J gave up 6 bases; unmatched junction bases: 4. The V gene's germline CDR1 is KGHSH and CDR2 LQKENI. There are 15 residues in the CDR3. The CDR3 DNA is TGTGCCAGCTCACCGGGACAGGGGGAAGGAAACATTCAGTACTTC. Translation: CASSPGQGEGNIQYF. The full variable domain, completed using reference TRBV18 and TRBJ2-4, is NAGVMQNPRHLVRRRGQEARLRCSPMKGHSHVYWYRQLPEEGLKFMVYLQKENIIDESGMPKERFSAEFPKEGPSILRIQQVVRGDSAAYFCASSPGQGEGNIQYFGAGTRLSVL.

This chain uses TRBV12-3 or TRBV12-4 with TRBJ1-2, with TRBD1 matching 7 bases. The CDR3 runs 14 residues. V was pared by 3 bases and J by 2 bases, with 3 bases of the junction left unmatched. In nucleotides, the CDR3 is TGTGCCAGCAGTTTCGGACAGGCAAACTATGGCTACACCTTC. Translation gives CASSFGQANYGYTF.

This clonotype was found a few times. The chain recombines TRBV21-1 with TRBJ2-1. TRBV21-1 is a pseudogene. The CDR3 is made up of 15 amino acids. Here the CDR3 reads CASSWSLSSYNEQFF. CDR3 DNA sequence: TGTGCCAGCAGCTGGTCACTTAGCTCCTACAATGAGCAGTTCTTC.

This clonotype was seen more than once but under ten times. The chain has TRBV7-2 and TRBJ1-2; TRBD1 might be the D (5 bases). With 5 bases removed from V and 0 bases from J, the gap between germline ends came to 22 bases. This CDR3 has 18 amino acids. Germline V lookup: CDR1 SGHTA, CDR2 FQGNSA. The CDR3 nucleotides read TGTGCCAGCAGCCTAACCCGGGGCGGAGTTGGGACTAACTATGGCTACACCTTC. This translates into CASSLTRGGVGTNYGYTF.

This clonotype was found a few times. The CDR3 is CASSVDSNNYEQYF. For the CDR3, the DNA is TGCGCCAGCAGTGTGGACAGCAACAACTACGAGCAGTACTTC. The chain has TRBV10-2 and TRBJ2-7; D is possibly TRBD1 (6 bases). Trimming removed 4 bases at V and 3 bases at J, with 13 bases between. The CDR3 extends over 14 amino acids. Per the germline V gene, CDR1 is WSHSY and CDR2 is SAAADI.